These 30 T cell receptor beta chains share one sample of origin, sequenced in a study of control samples from healthy donors and cancer patients (dated by TCRdb to 2018 to 2021). The library was prepared using the immunoSEQ multiplex PCR assay. TCRdb retrieved this table from immuneACCESS and kept in-frame rearrangements only. Not all clones are present; in checked studies, unresolved V genes account for under half, and no reason is known for the remainder. The sample table contains roughly 150,000 clones; only one count was recorded for roughly 88% of them. Over 1.5% of the sample goes to the ten largest clones. The sequencing input was blood. All receptors come from a man aged 18 to 30 in good health.

In its sample, this clone was seen once. The rearrangement uses TRBV9 and TRBJ1-2, with D possibly TRBD1 on 5 matching bases. V lost 6 bases, J lost 3 bases, and 12 bases lay in between. The CDR3 length is 13 residues. Germline CDR1 is SGDLS and CDR2 is YYNGEE. CDR3 protein: CASNLMGDYGYTF. The CDR3, as DNA: TGTGCCAGCAATCTGATGGGGGACTATGGCTACACCTTC.

V is TRBV7-9 and J is TRBJ2-3, with D uncertain. In germline, CDR1 is SEHNR, CDR2 FQNEAQ (reference sequence). The ends were cut back, 0 bases at V and 3 bases at J, with 10 bases in the middle. This CDR3 is built from 15 residues. The CDR3, as DNA: TGTGCCAGCAGCTTAGCGGGGTCTGGGACAGATACGCAGTATTTT. Encoded protein: CASSLAGSGTDTQYF.

V and J are TRBV5-1 and TRBJ2-5, with 11 bases fitting TRBD2. Trimming removed 7 bases from V and 3 bases from J; junction bases left unmatched: 5. This CDR3 has 14 amino acids. Germline values: CDR1 SGHRS, CDR2 YFSETQ. Here the CDR3 reads CASGGLAEKETQYF. The CDR3 DNA is TGCGCCAGCGGGGGACTAGCGGAAAAAGAGACCCAGTACTTC. Full variable domain (missing parts from reference TRBV5-1 and TRBJ2-5): KAGVTQTPRYLIKTRGQQVTLSCSPISGHRSVSWYQQTPGQGLQFLFEYFSETQRNKGNFPGRFSGRQFSNSRSEMNVSTLELGDSALYLCASGGLAEKETQYFGPGTRLLVL.

The chain uses TRBV3-1 (or the pseudogene TRBV3-2) and TRBJ1-4; maybe TRBD1 (6 bases). This CDR3 is 14 amino acids long. The germline CDR1 and CDR2 sequences are LGHDT and YNNKEL (reference sequence). The ends were cut back, 2 bases at V and 8 bases at J, with 12 bases in the middle. The CDR3 DNA reads as TGTGCCAGCAGCCAATCTAACAGGGAGGAAAAACTGTTTTTT. It encodes CASSQSNREEKLFF.

This clone was recorded a few times. The rearrangement joins TRBV27 to TRBJ2-1; the D gene is possibly TRBD1 (6 bases). V was trimmed by 4 bases and J by 6 bases, leaving 13 bases between them. CDR1 and CDR2 from the germline V gene are MNHEY and SMNVEV (reference sequence). The CDR3 length is 14 residues. CDR3: CASSSGQYLNEQFF. CDR3 nucleotides: TGTGCCAGCAGTTCAGGACAGTACCTCAATGAGCAGTTCTTC.

The rearrangement links TRBV5-1 to TRBJ2-5; 9 bases match TRBD1. The CDR3 contains 17 residues. V gave up 4 bases and J gave up 3 bases; unmatched junction bases: 13. CDR1 is SGHRS, CDR2 YFSETQ, per germline. CDR3: CASSRTGARRGEETQYF. The CDR3 DNA sequence: TGCGCCAGCAGCAGGACAGGGGCCAGAAGGGGAGAAGAGACCCAGTACTTC.

The CDR3 is CASSQDRGVRNEKLFF. CDR3 DNA: TGTGCCAGCAGCCAAGATAGGGGGGTCAGGAATGAAAAACTGTTTTTT. The V and J genes are TRBV3-1 (or the pseudogene TRBV3-2) and TRBJ1-4, with a possible D match to TRBD1 (6 bases). The germline gives CDR1 LGHDT, CDR2 YNNKEL (reference sequence). V lost 0 bases and J 5 bases, leaving 13 bases between the germline ends. The CDR3 loop spans 16 amino acids.

In its sample, this clone was seen once. This rearrangement joins TRBV11-2 to TRBJ2-1; 8 nucleotides match TRBD2. The CDR3 is 15 residues long. J gave up 7 bases and V 5 bases, and 10 bases lay outside the gene matches. Germline CDR1 SGHAT, CDR2 FQNNGV. The CDR3 sequence is CASSPPGLEQNEQFF. The CDR3 DNA sequence: TGTGCCAGCAGCCCACCGGGACTAGAGCAGAATGAGCAGTTCTTC.

This chain joins TRBV30 and TRBJ2-6, with D uncertain. Germline CDR1 and CDR2: GTSNPN and SVGIG (reference sequence). This CDR3 spans 10 amino acids. Trimming cost V 7 bases and J 11 bases, with 9 bases left between them. In nucleotides, the CDR3 is TGTGCCTTCGGAGAGGACGTCCTGACTTTC. It encodes CAFGEDVLTF. The full variable domain, completed using reference TRBV30 and TRBJ2-6, is SQTIHQWPATLVQPVGSPLSLECTVEGTSNPNLYWYRQAAGRGLQLLFYSVGIGQISSEVPQNLSASRPQDRQFILSSKKLLLSDSGFYLCAFGEDVLTFGAGSRLTVL.

The rearrangement uses TRBV4-2 and TRBJ2-1; D is ambiguous. This CDR3 has 15 amino acids. The ends were cut back, 4 bases at V and 0 bases at J, with 10 bases in the middle. CDR1 is LGHNA, CDR2 YNFKEQ, per germline. CDR3 region: CASSRVDLSYNEQFF. The CDR3 nucleotides read TGTGCCAGCAGCCGAGTGGACCTCTCCTACAATGAGCAGTTCTTC.

This clone is a singleton in its sample. The J gene is TRBJ1-6, the V gene TRBV9; D perhaps matches TRBD1 (5 bases). The CDR3 is 16 amino acids. V shed 0 bases and J shed 2 bases, with 9 bases lying between them. The germline CDR1 and CDR2 sequences are SGDLS and YYNGEE. The DNA of the CDR3 is TGTGCCAGCAGCGTAGAAGACAGACCCTATAATTCACCCCTCCACTTT. This codes for CASSVEDRPYNSPLHF.

V usage is TRBV2 and J usage is TRBJ2-7; 8 bases are shared with TRBD2. J was trimmed by 4 bases and V by 6 bases; bases with no gene match: 5. The germline CDR1 and CDR2 sequences are SNHLY and FYNNEI. CDR3 length: 13 amino acids. CDR3 sequence (DNA): TGTGCCAGCAGCCGGGGGGGGCTATACGAGCAGTACTTC. It codes for CASSRGGLYEQYF.

This clone was seen more than once but under ten times. The J gene is TRBJ2-7, the V gene TRBV27; D unclear. In germline, CDR1 is MNHEY, CDR2 SMNVEV (reference sequence). This CDR3 comprises 12 residues. V dropped 6 bases and J dropped 4 bases, with 10 bases sitting between them. Here the CDR3 reads CASRKGVYEQYF. The CDR3 nucleotides read TGTGCCAGCAGGAAAGGAGTATACGAGCAGTACTTC.

The chain uses TRBV6-5 and TRBJ1-6; TRBD1 agrees at 7 bases. Per germline, CDR1 MNHEY and CDR2 SVGAGI. V was pared by 6 bases and J by 7 bases, with 6 bases of the junction left unmatched. This CDR3 region has 14 residues. Written as DNA, the CDR3 is TGTGCCAGCAGACGGGACAGCCCAAATTCACCCCTCCACTTT. It codes for CASRRDSPNSPLHF.

This clone appeared a single time. The chain is built from TRBV28 and TRBJ2-2; D remains unclear. V was cut by 6 bases and J by 3 bases, with 5 bases left in between. The CDR3 contains 12 residues. CDR1 is MDHEN and CDR2 is SYDVKM in the germline V gene. The CDR3 bases are TGTGCCAGCAGACCGTACACCGGGGAGCTGTTTTTT. This sequence encodes CASRPYTGELFF.

The chain links TRBV6-6 to TRBJ1-1; 10 positions agree with TRBD1. Unmatched junction bases numbered 1, after V lost 2 bases and J lost 4 bases. CDR3 length: 14 amino acids. Germline values: CDR1 MNHNY, CDR2 SVGAGI (reference sequence). The CDR3 DNA reads as TGTGCCAGCAGTTACAGGACAGGGGGCACTGAAGCTTTCTTT. This sequence encodes CASSYRTGGTEAFF.

This clone was observed once. This sequence joins TRBV3-1 (or the pseudogene TRBV3-2) and TRBJ1-3, with D hard to call. Trimming stripped 2 bases from V and 0 bases from J, with 8 bases between. CDR1 LGHDT and CDR2 YNNKEL come from the germline V gene (reference sequence). This CDR3 is built from 15 residues. DNA of the CDR3: TGTGCCAGCAGCCAACAGATATCCTCTGGAAACACCATATATTTT. It yields the protein CASSQQISSGNTIYF.

The chain is built from TRBV5-1 and TRBJ2-7; 13 nucleotides line up with TRBD2. Germline V lookup: CDR1 SGHRS, CDR2 YFSETQ. The CDR3 has 18 amino acids. After removal of 0 bases from V and 4 bases from J, the junction contained 10 bases not matched to a gene. The CDR3 loop is CASSLGLAGGEGMYEQYF. The CDR3 nucleotides are TGCGCCAGCAGCTTGGGACTAGCGGGGGGAGAAGGAATGTACGAGCAGTACTTC.

The rearrangement joins TRBV28 to TRBJ2-7; TRBD1 agrees at 7 bases. CDR1 and CDR2 (germline): MDHEN, SYDVKM. V was pared by 4 bases and J by 5 bases, with 11 bases of the junction left unmatched. The CDR3 extends over 15 amino acids. This chain's CDR3 is CASSSLDRLANEQYF. CDR3 nucleotide sequence: TGTGCCAGCAGTTCCCTGGACAGGTTAGCTAACGAGCAGTACTTC.

CDR3 sequence (DNA): TGCGCCAGCAGCTACTCATATGGGACGGGAATGAACACTGAAGCTTTCTTT. It codes for CASSYSYGTGMNTEAFF. The chain couples TRBV5-1 to TRBJ1-1, with D maybe TRBD1 (5 bases). In germline, CDR1 is SGHRS, CDR2 YFSETQ. The germline V and J ends were trimmed by 3 bases and 0 bases, with 18 bases remaining between them. The CDR3 has 17 amino acids.

The rearrangement joins TRBV4-1 to TRBJ1-1; D gene unclear. In germline, CDR1 is MGHRA, CDR2 YSYEKL. With 2 bases removed from V and 1 base from J, the gap between germline ends came to 5 bases. The CDR3 spans 13 residues. For the CDR3, the DNA is TGCGCCAGCAGCCAAAGAGAGAACACTGAAGCTTTCTTT. Its protein product is CASSQRENTEAFF.

The CDR3 loop is CASSLEVGYEQYF. The CDR3 region has the DNA TGCGCCAGCAGCTTGGAGGTCGGGTACGAGCAGTACTTC. The chain links TRBV5-1 to TRBJ2-7, with unresolved D. Germline V lookup: CDR1 SGHRS, CDR2 YFSETQ. V lost 0 bases and J 4 bases, leaving 8 bases between the germline ends. This CDR3 has 13 residues.

V usage is TRBV28 and J usage is TRBJ1-1; D is unresolved. Germline V gives CDR1 MDHEN, CDR2 SYDVKM. Trimming pared 2 bases from V and 4 bases from J, leaving 8 bases between. This CDR3 spans 13 amino acids. The CDR3 DNA is TGTGCCAGCAGTTTAGAGTGGGGCACTGAAGCTTTCTTT. It is translated as CASSLEWGTEAFF.

The V and J genes are TRBV9 and TRBJ2-7; D gene uncertain. Germline lookup yields CDR1 SGDLS and CDR2 YYNGEE. Trimming cost V 0 bases and J 7 bases, with 17 bases left between them. The CDR3 has 15 residues. CDR3 sequence: CASSVGETATLEQYF. CDR3 sequence (DNA): TGTGCCAGCAGCGTAGGTGAGACGGCCACCTTGGAGCAGTACTTC.

V gene TRBV5-1 combines with J gene TRBJ1-5; tentatively, D is TRBD1 (5 bases). Germline CDR1 is SGHRS and CDR2 is YFSETQ. CDR3 length equals 15 residues. Trimming took 5 bases from V and 4 from J, leaving 16 bases between them. The DNA for the CDR3 is TGCGCCAGCAGTCCGGGGCCCGAAATAAATCAGCCCCAGCATTTT. It is translated as CASSPGPEINQPQHF.

The J gene is TRBJ2-7, the V gene TRBV7-6; no firm D call. Germline lookup yields CDR1 SGHVS and CDR2 FNYEAQ. Trimming removed 1 base at V and 6 bases at J, with 19 bases between. The CDR3 has 16 residues. CDR3 region: CASSLGSGLTNSEQYF. The DNA for the CDR3 is TGTGCCAGCAGCTTAGGATCGGGCCTTACTAACTCCGAGCAGTACTTC.

The chain carries TRBV6-6 and TRBJ1-6; D unresolved. V shed 7 bases and J shed 5 bases, with 12 bases lying between them. The germline V gene has CDR1 MNHNY and CDR2 SVGAGI (reference sequence). The CDR3 extends over 14 amino acids. Here the CDR3 DNA reads TGTGCCAGCAACCAGGACCTCAATAATTCACCCCTCCACTTT. This codes for CASNQDLNNSPLHF.

The chain employs TRBV5-6 and TRBJ1-2; TRBD1 matches at 8 bases. V shed 4 bases, J shed 8 bases, and the junction held 1 base outside the gene matches. CDR3 size: 11 residues. Germline V gives CDR1 SGHDT, CDR2 YYEEEE. The CDR3 is CASSRQGGYTF. The CDR3 DNA is TGTGCCAGCAGCCGACAGGGGGGCTACACCTTC.

The genes are TRBV7-2 and TRBJ2-1, with D possibly being TRBD1 or TRBD2 (5 bases each). Per the germline V gene, CDR1 is SGHTA and CDR2 is FQGNSA. V dropped 4 bases and J dropped 0 bases, with 19 bases sitting between them. This CDR3 spans 18 amino acids. CDR3 amino acids: CASSSPLWGSSSYNEQFF. CDR3 in DNA: TGTGCCAGCAGCTCGCCTCTGTGGGGGTCTAGCTCCTACAATGAGCAGTTCTTC.

This chain connects TRBV7-3 to TRBJ2-1, with 12 bases that match TRBD2. With V trimmed by 5 bases and J by 4 bases, 6 bases remained unmatched. CDR1 and CDR2 (germline): SGHTA, FQGTGA. The CDR3 spans 16 residues. The CDR3 here is CASSPLGTSGYNEQFF. The CDR3 DNA reads as TGTGCCAGCAGCCCACTGGGGACTAGCGGGTACAATGAGCAGTTCTTC.